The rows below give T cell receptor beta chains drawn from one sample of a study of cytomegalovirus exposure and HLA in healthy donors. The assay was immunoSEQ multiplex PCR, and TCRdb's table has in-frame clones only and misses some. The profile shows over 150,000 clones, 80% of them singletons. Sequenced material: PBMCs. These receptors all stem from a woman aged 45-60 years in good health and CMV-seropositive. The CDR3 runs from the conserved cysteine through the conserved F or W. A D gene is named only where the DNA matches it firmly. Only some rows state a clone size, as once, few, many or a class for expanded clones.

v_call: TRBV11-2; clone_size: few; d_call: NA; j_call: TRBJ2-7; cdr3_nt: TGTGCCAGCAGCTCGGTATACGAGCAGTACTTC; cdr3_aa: CASSSVYEQYF
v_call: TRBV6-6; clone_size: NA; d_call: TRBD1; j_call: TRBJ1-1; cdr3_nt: TGTGCCAGCAGGCGCCACCAGGGGGAGGCCACTGAAGCTTTCTTT; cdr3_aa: CASRRHQGEATEAFF
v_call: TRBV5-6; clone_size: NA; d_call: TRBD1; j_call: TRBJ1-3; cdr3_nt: TGTGCCAGCAGCTTGGAGGGGGCACGGGGAAACACCATATATTTT; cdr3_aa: CASSLEGARGNTIYF
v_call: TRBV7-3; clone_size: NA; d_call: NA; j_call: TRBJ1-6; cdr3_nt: TGTGCCAGCAGCTTAAGCGGTCGTAAAAATTCACCCCTCCACTTT; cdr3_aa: CASSLSGRKNSPLHF
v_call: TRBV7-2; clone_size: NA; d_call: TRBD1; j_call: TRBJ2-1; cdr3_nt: TGTGCCAGCAGCTTAGTCCGGACAGGGCAAAGGGAGCAGTTCTTC; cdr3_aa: CASSLVRTGQREQFF
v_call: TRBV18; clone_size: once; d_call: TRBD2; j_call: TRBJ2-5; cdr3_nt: TGTGCCAGCTCACCCGAGGGACTAGCGGGGAAGGAGACCCAGTACTTC; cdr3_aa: CASSPEGLAGKETQYF
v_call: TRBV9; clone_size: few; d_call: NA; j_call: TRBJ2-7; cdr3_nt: TGTGCCAGCAGCGTAGGGGCAGGGCTCTACGAGCAGTACTTC; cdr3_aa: CASSVGAGLYEQYF
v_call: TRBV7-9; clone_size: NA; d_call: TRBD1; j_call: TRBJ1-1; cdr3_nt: TGTGCCAGCAGCACACAGGGGGGAACTGAAGCTTTCTTT; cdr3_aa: CASSTQGGTEAFF
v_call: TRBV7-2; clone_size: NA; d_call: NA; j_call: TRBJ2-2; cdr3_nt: TGTGCCAGCAGCTTAAGGCAGGCAAGGACCGGGGAGCTGTTTTTT; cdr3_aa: CASSLRQARTGELFF
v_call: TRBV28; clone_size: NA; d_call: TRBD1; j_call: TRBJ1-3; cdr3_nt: TGTGCCAGCAGTTTGTACAGGGGGCTCGGAAACACCATATATTTT; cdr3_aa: CASSLYRGLGNTIYF
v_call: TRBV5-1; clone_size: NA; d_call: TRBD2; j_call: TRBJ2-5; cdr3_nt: TGCGCCAGCAGCCGGGAGGGGCTAGAGACCCAGTACTTC; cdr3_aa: CASSREGLETQYF
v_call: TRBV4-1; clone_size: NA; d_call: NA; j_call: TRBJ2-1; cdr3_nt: TGCGCCAGCAGCCAAGTTCCGGTCCTAGGTGAGCAGTTCTTC; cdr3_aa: CASSQVPVLGEQFF
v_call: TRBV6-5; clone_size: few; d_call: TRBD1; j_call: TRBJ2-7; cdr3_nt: TGTGCCAGCAGTTACGGGGGACAGAACTCCTACGAGCAGTACTTC; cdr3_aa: CASSYGGQNSYEQYF
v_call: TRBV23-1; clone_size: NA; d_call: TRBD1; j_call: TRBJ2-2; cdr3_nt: TGCGCCAGCAGTCTTGGGACAGGCTGCACCGGGGAGCTGTTTTTT; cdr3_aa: CASSLGTGCTGELFF
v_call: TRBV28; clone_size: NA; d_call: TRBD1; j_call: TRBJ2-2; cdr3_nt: TGTGCCAGCAGCTCCTCCGGGACAGGGAAAATCGGGGAGCTGTTTTTT; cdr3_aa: CASSSSGTGKIGELFF
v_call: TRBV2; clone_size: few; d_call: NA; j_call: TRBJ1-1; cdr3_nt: TGTGCCAGCAGAGGTGACGACGTTGCCCGGGGGGCTTTCTTT; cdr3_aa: CASRGDDVARGAFF
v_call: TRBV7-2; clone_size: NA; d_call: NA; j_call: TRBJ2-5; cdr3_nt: TGTGCCAGCAGCTTAGGGCCAGAGACCCAGTACTTC; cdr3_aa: CASSLGPETQYF
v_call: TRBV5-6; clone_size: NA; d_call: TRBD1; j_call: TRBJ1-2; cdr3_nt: TGTGCCAGCAGCTTGCACGGGACAGGACCCTATGGCTACACCTTC; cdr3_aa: CASSLHGTGPYGYTF
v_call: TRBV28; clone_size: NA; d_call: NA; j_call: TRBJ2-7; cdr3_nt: TGTGCCAGCAGTAGAACAGGGACCCACGAGCAGTACTTC; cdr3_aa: CASSRTGTHEQYF
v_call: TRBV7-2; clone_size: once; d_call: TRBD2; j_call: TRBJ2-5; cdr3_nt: TGTGCCAGCAGCCGCGACGGACTAGCGGACCAAGAGACCCAGTACTTC; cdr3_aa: CASSRDGLADQETQYF
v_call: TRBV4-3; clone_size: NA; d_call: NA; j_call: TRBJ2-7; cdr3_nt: TGCGCCAGCAGCCAGGGGCCTACCTACGAGCAGTACTTC; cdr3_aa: CASSQGPTYEQYF
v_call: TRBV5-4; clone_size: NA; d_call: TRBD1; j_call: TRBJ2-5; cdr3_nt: TGTGCCAGCAGGCTGACAGGGGAGGATCTTGAGACCCAGTACTTC; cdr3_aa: CASRLTGEDLETQYF
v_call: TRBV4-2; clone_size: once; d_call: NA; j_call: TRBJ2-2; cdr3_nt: TGTGCCAGCAGCCAAGCTGTCGGGGGGCCCAACACCGGGGAGCTGTTTTTT; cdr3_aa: CASSQAVGGPNTGELFF
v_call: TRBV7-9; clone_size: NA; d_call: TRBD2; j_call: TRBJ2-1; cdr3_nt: TGTGCCAGCAGCTTACCGGGGGGGCCTTGGGAGCAGTTCTTC; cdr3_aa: CASSLPGGPWEQFF
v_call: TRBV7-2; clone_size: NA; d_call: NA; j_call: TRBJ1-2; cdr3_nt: TGTGCCAGCAGTTCCAGCGCTCAACTCCTGTTCTATGGCTACACCTTC; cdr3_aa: CASSSSAQLLFYGYTF
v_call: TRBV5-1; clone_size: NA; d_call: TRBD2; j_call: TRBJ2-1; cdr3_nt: TGCGCCAGCAGCATGAATGTTGGCGGGGGATTGAATGAGCAGTTCTTC; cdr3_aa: CASSMNVGGGLNEQFF
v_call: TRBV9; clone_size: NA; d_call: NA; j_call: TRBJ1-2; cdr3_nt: TGTGCCAGCAGCGTAGACGGAGGGAGCTATGGCTACACCTTC; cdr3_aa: CASSVDGGSYGYTF
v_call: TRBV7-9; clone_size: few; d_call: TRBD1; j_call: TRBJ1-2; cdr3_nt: TGTGCCAGCACCTTGGGGGGACAGGGGGATCACTATGGCTACACCTTC; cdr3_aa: CASTLGGQGDHYGYTF
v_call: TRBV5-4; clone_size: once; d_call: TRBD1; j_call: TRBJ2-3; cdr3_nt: TGTGCCAGCAGCCCACAACAGGGGGCCTTTGGCACAGATACGCAGTATTTT; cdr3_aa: CASSPQQGAFGTDTQYF
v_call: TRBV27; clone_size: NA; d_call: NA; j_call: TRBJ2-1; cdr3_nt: TGTGCCAGCAAGTCCCTAGGGCGCGGGAGAGGGGGAAAGTACAATGAGCAGTTCTTC; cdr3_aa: CASKSLGRGRGGKYNEQFF
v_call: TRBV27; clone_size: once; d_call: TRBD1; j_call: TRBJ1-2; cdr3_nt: TGTGCCAGCCGGGGACAGGGGAACTATGGCTACACCTTC; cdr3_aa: CASRGQGNYGYTF
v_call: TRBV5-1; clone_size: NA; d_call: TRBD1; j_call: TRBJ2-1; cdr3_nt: TGCGCCAGCAGCTTCAACTCTGGACAGGGGACGTTCTTC; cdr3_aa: CASSFNSGQGTFF
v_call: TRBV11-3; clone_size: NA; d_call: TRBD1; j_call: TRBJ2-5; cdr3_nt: TGTGCCAGCAAGGGGGCGCCCGGAGAGACCCAGTACTTC; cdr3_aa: CASKGAPGETQYF
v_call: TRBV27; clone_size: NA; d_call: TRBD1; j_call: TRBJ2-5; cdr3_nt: TGTGCCAGCAGTTCCCGGGACAGCCCCCTGGAGACCCAGTACTTC; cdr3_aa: CASSSRDSPLETQYF
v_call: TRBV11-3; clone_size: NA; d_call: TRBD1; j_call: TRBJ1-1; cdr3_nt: TGTGCCAGCAGCCGGGACAGGGTGAACACTGAAGCTTTCTTT; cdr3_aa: CASSRDRVNTEAFF
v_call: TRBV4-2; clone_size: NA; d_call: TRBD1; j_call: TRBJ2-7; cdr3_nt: TGTGCCAGCAGCCAAGCTGGACAGGGGGCGCGGGAGCAGTACTTC; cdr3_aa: CASSQAGQGAREQYF
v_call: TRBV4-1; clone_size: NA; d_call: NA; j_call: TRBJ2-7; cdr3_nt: TGCGCCAGCAGCCAAGACCCCCCCAGGGCCTTTTACTACGAGCAGTACTTC; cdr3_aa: CASSQDPPRAFYYEQYF
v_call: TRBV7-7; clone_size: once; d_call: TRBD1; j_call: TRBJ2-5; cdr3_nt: TGTGCTAGCAGCCCAGGACAGGACGGAGAGACCCAGTACTTC; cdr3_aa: CASSPGQDGETQYF
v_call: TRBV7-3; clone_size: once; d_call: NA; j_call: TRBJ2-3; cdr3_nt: TGTGCCAGCAGCTTAGGGCCTTTAGGTAGCACAGATACGCAGTATTTT; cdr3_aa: CASSLGPLGSTDTQYF
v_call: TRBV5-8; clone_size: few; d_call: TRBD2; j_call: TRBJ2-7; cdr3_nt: TGTGCCAGCAGCTTTAGTGGCGGGAGCGTGCTGTTTAGAACCTACGAGCAGTACTTC; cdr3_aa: CASSFSGGSVLFRTYEQYF
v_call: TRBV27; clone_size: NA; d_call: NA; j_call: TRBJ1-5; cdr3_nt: TGTGCCAGCGGGCCTTCGGCTCAGCCCCAGCATTTT; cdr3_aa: CASGPSAQPQHF
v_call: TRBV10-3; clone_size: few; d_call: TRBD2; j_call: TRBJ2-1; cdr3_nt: TGTGCCATCAGTAGCAGCGGGGGGGCCCGGGAGCAGTTCTTC; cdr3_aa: CAISSSGGAREQFF